This T cell receptor beta chain came from a study of patients and donors after allogeneic stem cell transplantation. This clonotype appeared a few times. TCRdb ran MiXCR on the RT-PCR reads and lists one entry per CDR3 protein. The sample yields roughly 190,000 distinct CDR3 sequences, around two fifths seen once. Germline trimming cut 5 bases from V and 7 bases from J; bases unmatched to any gene: 7. The CDR3 loop spans 15 amino acids. Sequenced input: blood, either unsorted or a sorted T cell fraction (not recorded which). This sequence joins TRBV12-3 or TRBV12-4 and TRBJ1-5; TRBD1 matches 11 bases. This TCR derives from a human donor who was either an allogeneic HSCT recipient or a stem cell or donor lymphocyte infusion donor (not recorded which). It is not recorded whose cells these are; they may come from a transplant donor. The CDR3 reads CASSPGQGAGQPQHF. In DNA form, the CDR3 reads TGTGCCAGCAGTCCCGGACAGGGGGCGGGGCAGCCCCAGCATTTT.